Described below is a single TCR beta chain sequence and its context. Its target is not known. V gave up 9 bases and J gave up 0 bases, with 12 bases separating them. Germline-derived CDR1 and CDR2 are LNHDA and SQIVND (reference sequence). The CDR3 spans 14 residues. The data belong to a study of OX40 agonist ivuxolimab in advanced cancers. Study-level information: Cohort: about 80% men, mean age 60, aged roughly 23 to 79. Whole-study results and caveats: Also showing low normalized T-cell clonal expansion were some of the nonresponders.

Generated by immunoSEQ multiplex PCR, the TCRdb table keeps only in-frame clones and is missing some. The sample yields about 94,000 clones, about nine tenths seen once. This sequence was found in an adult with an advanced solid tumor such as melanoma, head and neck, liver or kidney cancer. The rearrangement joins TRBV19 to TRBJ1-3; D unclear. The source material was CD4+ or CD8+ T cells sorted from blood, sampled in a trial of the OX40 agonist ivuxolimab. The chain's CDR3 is CASGRKSSGNTIYF. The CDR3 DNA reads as TGTGCCAGCGGAAGGAAAAGCTCTGGAAACACCATATATTTT.